What follows describes a single TCR beta chain. What it binds is not known. This entry comes from a study of cytomegalovirus exposure and HLA in healthy donors. Regarding the study as a whole: Owing to their indistinguishability, certain V segments, notably TRBV6-2 and TRBV6-3, were excluded. Reported results showed that the classifier diagnosed cytomegalovirus status with high specificity and sensitivity.

PCR amplification relied on 60 Vbeta primers (plus 13 Jbeta primers). The data were produced by immunoSEQ multiplex PCR, yet TCRdb's version contains in-frame clones alone and is incomplete. The sample table sets out just over 80,000 clones. Trimming shortened V by 3 bases and J by 0 bases, and 18 bases separated the two germline ends. Germline CDR1 and CDR2: SEHNR and FQNEAQ (reference sequence). This CDR3 is 18 amino acids long. Sequenced input: PBMCs. The source of this sequence is a woman in her 30s in good health and CMV-seronegative. This chain joins TRBV7-9 and TRBJ2-1, with D possibly TRBD2 on 5 matching bases. The chain's CDR3 is CASSFEVRAESSYNEQFF. Written as DNA, the CDR3 is TGTGCCAGCAGCTTCGAGGTGAGGGCTGAGAGCTCCTACAATGAGCAGTTCTTC.